This TCR beta chain appears in the sequencing data of a study of T cell changes during pregnancy in multiple sclerosis. Method: immunoSEQ multiplex PCR; TCRdb's copy keeps in-frame clones and lacks some. The sample has some 41,000 clones, less than 95% seen once. The CDR3 loop spans 14 amino acids. V was clipped by 2 bases and J by 6 bases; unmatched bases: 6. CDR1 is LGHNA, CDR2 YNFKEQ, per germline. The material was CD8+ T cells from peripheral blood mononuclear cells, obtained in the first trimester of pregnancy. This chain joins TRBV4-2 and TRBJ2-7; 8 nucleotides agree with TRBD2. The receptor was derived from a female donor with multiple sclerosis, enrolled in a pregnancy study. DNA of the CDR3: TGTGCCAGCAGCCAATTCGCTCGGGGGGGCGAGCAGTACTTC. It codes for CASSQFARGGEQYF.